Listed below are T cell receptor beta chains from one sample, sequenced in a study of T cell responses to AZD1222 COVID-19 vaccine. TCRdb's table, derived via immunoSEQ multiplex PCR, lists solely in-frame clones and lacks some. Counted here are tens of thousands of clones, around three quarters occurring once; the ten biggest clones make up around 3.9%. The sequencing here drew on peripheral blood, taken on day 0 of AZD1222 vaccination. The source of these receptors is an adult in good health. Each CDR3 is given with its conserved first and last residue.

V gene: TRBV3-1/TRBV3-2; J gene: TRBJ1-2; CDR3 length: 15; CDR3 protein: CASSQVHTLHYGYTF
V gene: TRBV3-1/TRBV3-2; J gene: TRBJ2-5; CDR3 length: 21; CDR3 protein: CASSQDSPWTSGVGYQETQYF
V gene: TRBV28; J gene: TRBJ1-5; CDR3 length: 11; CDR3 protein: CATSGYQPQHF
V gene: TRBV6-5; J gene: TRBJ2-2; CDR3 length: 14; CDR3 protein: CASSYSRVTGELFF
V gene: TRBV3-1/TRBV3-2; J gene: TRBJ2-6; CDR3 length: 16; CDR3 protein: CASSQDEVWGANVLTF
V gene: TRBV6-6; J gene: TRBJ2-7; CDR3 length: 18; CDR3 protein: CASSQPDSRLGRSYEQYF
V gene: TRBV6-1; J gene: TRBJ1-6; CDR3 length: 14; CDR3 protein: CASSETGTNSPLHF
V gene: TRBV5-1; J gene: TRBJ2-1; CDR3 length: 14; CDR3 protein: CASSTQDFSNEQFF
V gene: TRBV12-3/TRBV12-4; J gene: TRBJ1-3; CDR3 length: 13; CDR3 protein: CASSSSFGNTIYF
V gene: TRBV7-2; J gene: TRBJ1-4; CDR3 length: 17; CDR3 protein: CASSLSSGHGRNEKLFF
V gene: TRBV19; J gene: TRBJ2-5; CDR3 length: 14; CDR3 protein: CASSIRDGQETQYF
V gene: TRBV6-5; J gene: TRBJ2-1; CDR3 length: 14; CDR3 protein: CASSSSGGDNEQFF
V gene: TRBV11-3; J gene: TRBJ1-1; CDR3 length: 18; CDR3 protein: CASSLEGNTGMGNTEAFF
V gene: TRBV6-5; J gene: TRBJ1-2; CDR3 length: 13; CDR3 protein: CASSWDTRYGYTF
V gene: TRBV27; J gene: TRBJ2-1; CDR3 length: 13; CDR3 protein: CASSSRQTNEQFF
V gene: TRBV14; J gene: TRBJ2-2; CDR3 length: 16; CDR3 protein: CASSQDQGTHTGELFF
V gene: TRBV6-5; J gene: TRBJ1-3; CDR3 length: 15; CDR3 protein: CASSAREGSGNTIYF
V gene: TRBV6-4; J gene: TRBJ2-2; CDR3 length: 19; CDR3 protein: CASSDSVAGEGIYTGELFF
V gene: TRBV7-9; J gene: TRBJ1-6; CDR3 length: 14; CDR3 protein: CASSKVTSNSPLHF
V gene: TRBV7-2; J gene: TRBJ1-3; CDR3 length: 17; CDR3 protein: CASSSNGRQRTGNTIYF
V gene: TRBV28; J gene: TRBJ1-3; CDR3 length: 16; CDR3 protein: CASSFSYRGSGNTIYF
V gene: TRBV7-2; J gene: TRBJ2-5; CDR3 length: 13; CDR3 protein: CACADYLAETQYF
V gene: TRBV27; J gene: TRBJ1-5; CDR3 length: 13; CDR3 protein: CASSFSRGQAQHF
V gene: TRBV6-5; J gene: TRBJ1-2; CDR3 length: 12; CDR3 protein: CASKGGGYGYTF
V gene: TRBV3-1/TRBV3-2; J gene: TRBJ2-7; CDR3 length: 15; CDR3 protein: CASSQANQAIYEQYF
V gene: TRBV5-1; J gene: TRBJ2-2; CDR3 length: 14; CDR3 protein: CASSFFENTGELFF
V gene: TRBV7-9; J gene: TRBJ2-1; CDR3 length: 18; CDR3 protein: CASSLPIRLAGVRNEQFF
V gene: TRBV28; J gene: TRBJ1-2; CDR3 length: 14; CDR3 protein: CASSTGGDNYGYTF
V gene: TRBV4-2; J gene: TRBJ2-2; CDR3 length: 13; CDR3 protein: CASSLGLDGELFF
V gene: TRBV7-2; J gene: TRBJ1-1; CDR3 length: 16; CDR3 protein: CASSSSGPGTNTEAFF
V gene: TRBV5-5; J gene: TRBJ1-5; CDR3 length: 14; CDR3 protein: CASSLFDSNQPQHF
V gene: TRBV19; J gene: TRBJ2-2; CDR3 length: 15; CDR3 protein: CASSIAGGHTGELFF
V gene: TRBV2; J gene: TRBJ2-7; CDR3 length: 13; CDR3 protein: CAQGVRSTYEQYF
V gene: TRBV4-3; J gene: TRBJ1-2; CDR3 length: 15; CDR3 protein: CASSQGQTTNYGYTF
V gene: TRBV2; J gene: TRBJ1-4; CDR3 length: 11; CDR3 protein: CASSDSEKLFF
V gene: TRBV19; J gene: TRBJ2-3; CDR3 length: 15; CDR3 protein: CASSTLGGGTDTQYF
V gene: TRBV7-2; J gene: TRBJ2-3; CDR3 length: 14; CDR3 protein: CASSFQQGTDTQYF
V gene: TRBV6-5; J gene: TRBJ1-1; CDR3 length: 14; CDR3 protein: CASNERRDRGEVFF
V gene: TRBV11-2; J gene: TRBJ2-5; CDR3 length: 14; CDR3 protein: CASSPPGVQETQYF
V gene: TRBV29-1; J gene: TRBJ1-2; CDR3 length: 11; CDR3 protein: CSVSYGQVHTF
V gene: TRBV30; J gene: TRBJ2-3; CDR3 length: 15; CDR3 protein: CAWSVVARLRSTQYF